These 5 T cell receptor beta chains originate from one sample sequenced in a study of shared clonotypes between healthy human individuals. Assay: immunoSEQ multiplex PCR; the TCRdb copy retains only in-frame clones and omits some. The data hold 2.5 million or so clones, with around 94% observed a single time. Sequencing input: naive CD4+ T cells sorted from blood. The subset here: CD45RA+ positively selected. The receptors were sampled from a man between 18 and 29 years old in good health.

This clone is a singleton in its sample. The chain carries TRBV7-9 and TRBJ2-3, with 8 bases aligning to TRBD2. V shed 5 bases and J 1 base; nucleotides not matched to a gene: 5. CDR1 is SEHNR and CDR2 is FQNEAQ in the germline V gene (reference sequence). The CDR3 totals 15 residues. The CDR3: CASSTGSGGTDTQYF. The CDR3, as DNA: TGTGCCAGCAGCACAGGTAGCGGGGGCACAGATACGCAGTATTTT. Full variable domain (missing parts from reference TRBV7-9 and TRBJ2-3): DTGVSQNPRHKITKRGQNVTFRCDPISEHNRLYWYRQTLGQGPEFLTYFQNEAQLEKSRLLSDRFSAERPKGSFSTLEIQRTEQGDSAMYLCASSTGSGGTDTQYFGPGTRLTVL.

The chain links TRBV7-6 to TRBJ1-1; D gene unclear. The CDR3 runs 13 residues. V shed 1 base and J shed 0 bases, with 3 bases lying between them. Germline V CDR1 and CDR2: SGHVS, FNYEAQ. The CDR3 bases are TGTGCCAGCAGCTTAGAAATGAACACTGAAGCTTTCTTT. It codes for CASSLEMNTEAFF.

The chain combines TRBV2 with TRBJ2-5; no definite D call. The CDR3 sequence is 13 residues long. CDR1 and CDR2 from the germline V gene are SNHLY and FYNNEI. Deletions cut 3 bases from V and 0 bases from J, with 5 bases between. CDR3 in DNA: TGTGCCAGCAGTGAGGAAAACCAAGAGACCCAGTACTTC. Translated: CASSEENQETQYF. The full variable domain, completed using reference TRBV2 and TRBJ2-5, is EPEVTQTPSHQVTQMGQEVILRCVPISNHLYFYWYRQILGQKVEFLVSFYNNEISEKSEIFDDQFSVERPDGSNFTLKIRSTKLEDSAMYFCASSEENQETQYFGPGTRLLVL.

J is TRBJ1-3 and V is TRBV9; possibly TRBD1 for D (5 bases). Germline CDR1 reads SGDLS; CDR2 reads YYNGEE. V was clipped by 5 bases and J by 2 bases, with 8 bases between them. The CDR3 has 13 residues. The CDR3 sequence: CASSRTTGNTIYF. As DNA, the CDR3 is TGTGCCAGCAGTAGGACAACTGGAAACACCATATATTTT.

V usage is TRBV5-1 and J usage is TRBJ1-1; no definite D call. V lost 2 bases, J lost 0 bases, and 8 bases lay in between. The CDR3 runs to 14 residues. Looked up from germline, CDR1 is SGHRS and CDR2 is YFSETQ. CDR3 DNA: TGCGCCAGCAGCTTTAACAGCCTGAACACTGAAGCTTTCTTT. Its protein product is CASSFNSLNTEAFF.